One and the same sample provided the 30 T cell receptor beta chains below, sequenced in a study of T cell responses to AZD1222 COVID-19 vaccine (dated by TCRdb to the early 2020s). The receptor library was made with the immunoSEQ multiplex PCR assay. TCRdb obtained this table from immuneACCESS and retained in-frame rearrangements with V and J assigned. These tables miss some clones; where compared with another copy, unresolved V genes account for less than half of the shortfall, and the remainder is unexplained. Recorded for this sample are around 130,000 clones; 88% of them occurred a single time. Around 3.3% of the sample is taken by the ten largest. The time point label corresponds to: baseline before first vaccination. The sample in question was peripheral blood, obtained on day 0 of AZD1222 vaccination. The receptors were sampled from an adult in good health.

The chain uses TRBV11-3 and TRBJ2-1; TRBD2 agrees at 9 bases. The CDR3 loop spans 18 amino acids. V trimming: 5 bases; J trimming: 9 bases; junction bases outside the gene matches: 20. Germline V gene sequence: CDR1 SGHNT, CDR2 YENEEA. The CDR3 nucleotides are TGTGCCAGCAGCCCCGGCAGGTGGATAGCGGGAGTAGCTGGTGAGCAGTTCTTC. It is translated as CASSPGRWIAGVAGEQFF.

The count of this clone is one. The chain employs TRBV9 and TRBJ1-1; 8 bases are shared with TRBD1. With V trimmed by 3 bases and J by 4 bases, 5 bases remained unmatched. This CDR3 is built from 14 residues. From germline, CDR1 is SGDLS and CDR2 YYNGEE. CDR3 in DNA: TGTGCCAGCAGCGGAGGACAGGGAAGCACTGAAGCTTTCTTT. Translated: CASSGGQGSTEAFF.

This chain connects TRBV19 to TRBJ2-3; 7 bases align to TRBD1. J lost 1 base, V lost 0 bases, and 4 bases had no gene match. Germline lookup yields CDR1 LNHDA and CDR2 SQIVND (reference sequence). This CDR3 comprises 16 residues. The CDR3: CASSIDEGARTDTQYF. The CDR3, as DNA: TGTGCCAGTAGTATAGACGAGGGGGCTCGCACAGATACGCAGTATTTT.

This chain connects TRBV28 to TRBJ2-7; D tentatively reads TRBD1 or TRBD2 (5 bases each). The CDR3 is 13 residues long. V lost 8 bases to trimming and J lost 2 bases, with 13 bases between them. CDR1 is MDHEN and CDR2 is SYDVKM in the germline V gene. The CDR3 protein is CASEGQGTYEQYF. In DNA, the CDR3 is TGTGCCAGCGAGGGGCAGGGAACCTACGAGCAGTACTTC.

This clone was seen a single time. The chain employs TRBV5-1 and TRBJ2-7, with 11 bases identical to TRBD2. The germline gives CDR1 SGHRS, CDR2 YFSETQ. The CDR3 consists of 15 residues. The trim removed 5 bases at V and 6 bases at J, leaving 10 bases unmatched. In nucleotides, the CDR3 is TGCGCCAGCAGTTTACTAGCGGGAGATCCCCGCGAGCAGTACTTC. Its protein product is CASSLLAGDPREQYF.

This clone showed up just once. V and J are TRBV19 and TRBJ1-5; maybe TRBD1 (5 bases). Trimming removed 7 bases at V and 5 bases at J, with 9 bases between. This CDR3 contains 12 residues. Per germline, CDR1 LNHDA and CDR2 SQIVND (reference sequence). Here the CDR3 reads CASKQEYQPQHF. The CDR3 region has the DNA TGTGCCAGTAAACAGGAGTATCAGCCCCAGCATTTT.

The chain combines TRBV19 with TRBJ1-1; no clear D gene. The CDR3 is made up of 14 amino acids. Germline V lookup: CDR1 LNHDA, CDR2 SQIVND (reference sequence). V was cut by 3 bases and J by 2 bases, with 10 bases left in between. The CDR3 coding sequence is TGTGCCAGTAGTATTGGGCCGAAAAACACTGAAGCTTTCTTT. Its protein product is CASSIGPKNTEAFF. Filled out from reference TRBV19 and TRBJ1-1, the complete variable domain reads DGGITQSPKYLFRKEGQNVTLSCEQNLNHDAMYWYRQDPGQGLRLIYYSQIVNDFQKGDIAEGYSVSREKKESFPLTVTSAQKNPTAFYLCASSIGPKNTEAFFGQGTRLTVV.

This clone came up a few times. CDR3 amino acids: CASSSPGGAYEKLFF. The DNA of the CDR3 is TGTGCCAGCAGTTCACCAGGGGGCGCTTATGAAAAACTGTTTTTT. This chain joins TRBV28 and TRBJ1-4, with 8 nucleotides matching TRBD1. The CDR3 spans 15 residues. Germline CDR1 is MDHEN and CDR2 is SYDVKM. V lost 4 bases, J lost 6 bases, and 7 bases stayed unmatched.

V gene TRBV5-4 combines with J gene TRBJ2-5; D might be TRBD1 (6 bases). V was trimmed by 2 bases and J by 2 bases, leaving 13 bases between them. CDR3 size: 15 residues. Germline values: CDR1 SGHNT, CDR2 YYREEE (reference sequence). CDR3 DNA sequence: TGTGCCAGCAGCTTCAGGGGCTCGGGGCAAGAGACCCAGTACTTC. As protein: CASSFRGSGQETQYF.

This clone was counted once. The chain employs TRBV6-5 and TRBJ2-7; D is possibly TRBD1 or TRBD2 (5 bases each). Germline V gene sequence: CDR1 MNHEY, CDR2 SVGAGI. Trimming pared 8 bases from V and 1 base from J, leaving 18 bases between. The CDR3 covers 15 residues. For the CDR3, the DNA is TGTGCCAGCGTCCGGGGCGGAGGAGGTTCCTACGAGCAGTACTTC. This translates into CASVRGGGGSYEQYF.

This chain uses TRBV6-4 with TRBJ1-5; D ambiguous. The CDR3 is 13 residues long. V was cut by 4 bases and J by 4 bases, with 8 bases left in between. Germline CDR1 and CDR2: MRHNA and SNTAGT. The CDR3 sequence is CASSVTLNQPQHF. The CDR3 DNA follows: TGTGCCAGCAGTGTAACACTTAATCAGCCCCAGCATTTT.

J is TRBJ1-2 and V is TRBV7-6; D gene unclear. Germline values: CDR1 SGHVS, CDR2 FNYEAQ. The CDR3 is made up of 15 amino acids. V lost 5 bases and J lost 7, with 20 bases in between. The DNA for the CDR3 is TGTGCCAGCAGCCCATTAGAACTTACCCCCTCTGGCTACACCTTC. Residues: CASSPLELTPSGYTF.

This chain joins TRBV30 and TRBJ1-5; weak D call: TRBD1 (6 bases). The CDR3 sequence is 17 residues long. With 4 bases removed from V and 1 base from J, the gap between germline ends came to 20 bases. Germline assignment: CDR1 GTSNPN and CDR2 SVGIG (reference sequence). This chain's CDR3 is CAWTPTGYGASNQPQHF. The CDR3 bases are TGTGCCTGGACTCCGACAGGTTATGGTGCGAGCAATCAGCCCCAGCATTTT.

CDR3 amino acids: CASSSFAGTGVQSGNTIYF. As DNA, the CDR3 is TGTGCCAGCAGCTCCTTCGCGGGGACAGGGGTACAGAGCGGGAACACCATATATTTT. The chain uses TRBV7-2 and TRBJ1-3; 10 nucleotides align to TRBD1. The V and J ends lost 4 bases and 7 bases, in that order; junction bases with no gene match: 19. Germline V gene sequence: CDR1 SGHTA, CDR2 FQGNSA. The CDR3 length is 19 residues. Full variable domain (remainder filled in from reference TRBV7-2 and TRBJ1-3): GAGVSQSPSNKVTEKGKDVELRCDPISGHTALYWYRQSLGQGLEFLIYFQGNSAPDKSGLPSDRFSAERTGGSVSTLTIQRTQQEDSAVYLCASSSFAGTGVQSGNTIYFGEGSWLTVV.

The rearrangement joins TRBV30 to TRBJ1-1; 10 positions agree with TRBD1. This CDR3 has 16 amino acids. Per the germline V gene, CDR1 is GTSNPN and CDR2 is SVGIG (reference sequence). The ends lost 3 bases at V and 7 bases at J; junction bases unmatched: 14. The CDR3 spells CAWRVTSRDRGLEAFF. The DNA of the CDR3 is TGTGCCTGGAGAGTTACCAGCCGGGACAGGGGCCTTGAAGCTTTCTTT.

The rearrangement uses TRBV5-5 and TRBJ1-2; D might be TRBD1 (6 bases). V dropped 6 bases and J dropped 7 bases, with 16 bases sitting between them. Germline CDR1 SGHKS, CDR2 YYEKEE (reference sequence). This CDR3 has 13 residues. The CDR3 spells CASNSWGGSGYTF. The DNA for the CDR3 is TGTGCCAGCAATTCATGGGGGGGCTCTGGCTACACCTTC.

This rearrangement joins TRBV12-3 or TRBV12-4 to TRBJ1-5; D remains ambiguous. This CDR3 comprises 13 residues. Trimming removed 3 bases at V and 4 bases at J, with 7 bases between. The CDR3 region has the DNA TGTGCCAGCAGTTTCAGTGGGAATCAGCCCCAGCATTTT. Protein sequence: CASSFSGNQPQHF.

This rearrangement joins TRBV27 to TRBJ2-6; D remains unclear. Germline CDR1 is MNHEY and CDR2 is SMNVEV (reference sequence). CDR3 length: 18 amino acids. Trimming removed 1 base at V and 0 bases at J, with 13 bases between. In nucleotides, the CDR3 is TGTGCCAGCAGTTTATATGTTGGTTTCGACTCTGGGGCCAACGTCCTGACTTTC. Amino acid sequence: CASSLYVGFDSGANVLTF.

The CDR3 DNA is TGTGCCTGGAGCCCGGGGCCGCTGGGCTACAATGAGCAGTTCTTC. Translated, it gives CAWSPGPLGYNEQFF. The rearrangement links TRBV30 to TRBJ2-1; D may be TRBD1 or TRBD2 (5 bases each). Looked up from germline, CDR1 is GTSNPN and CDR2 is SVGIG (reference sequence). Trimming left V 3 bases short and J 3 bases short, with 15 bases between. This CDR3 contains 15 residues.

V and J are TRBV19 and TRBJ2-7; D might be TRBD2 (5 bases). This CDR3 is built from 15 residues. Germline-derived CDR1 and CDR2 are LNHDA and SQIVND (reference sequence). The V end lost 4 bases, the J end lost 1 base, and 14 bases lay between the germline ends. Here the CDR3 reads CASSRGVGESYEQYF. DNA of the CDR3: TGTGCCAGTAGTAGGGGAGTGGGAGAATCCTACGAGCAGTACTTC.

DNA of the CDR3: TGCGCCAGCAGCTCCTCCGGGGCTGACAATGAGCAGTTCTTC. It is translated as CASSSSGADNEQFF. This sequence joins TRBV5-1 and TRBJ2-1; the D gene could be TRBD1 or TRBD2 (5 bases each). CDR1 is SGHRS and CDR2 is YFSETQ in the germline V gene. V gave up 3 bases and J gave up 5 bases, with 12 bases separating them. CDR3 length equals 14 residues.

This chain links TRBV3-1 (or the pseudogene TRBV3-2) with TRBJ2-2; D is possibly TRBD2 (5 bases). The CDR3 runs 13 residues. Trimming removed 3 bases from V and 7 bases from J, with 9 bases in between. Looked up from germline, CDR1 is LGHDT and CDR2 is YNNKEL (reference sequence). CDR3 in amino acids: CASSQGEGGELFF. CDR3 coding DNA: TGTGCCAGCAGCCAGGGCGAGGGCGGGGAGCTGTTTTTT.

The chain carries TRBV5-1 and TRBJ2-1, with 10 bases fitting TRBD2. CDR3 length: 15 amino acids. Per germline, CDR1 SGHRS and CDR2 YFSETQ. After removal of 0 bases from V and 7 bases from J, the junction contained 4 bases not matched to a gene. The CDR3 loop reads CASSLEASGSNEQFF. Written as DNA, the CDR3 is TGCGCCAGCAGCTTGGAGGCTAGCGGGAGTAATGAGCAGTTCTTC.

In its sample, this clone was seen a few times. The chain carries TRBV19 and TRBJ1-4; TRBD1 might be the D (5 bases). Germline CDR1 is LNHDA and CDR2 is SQIVND (reference sequence). The CDR3 consists of 16 residues. Trimming left V 5 bases short and J 8 bases short, with 21 bases between. The CDR3 spells CASSRRASNMDEKLFF. The CDR3 nucleotides read TGTGCCAGTAGTCGCAGGGCGAGTAATATGGACGAAAAACTGTTTTTT. Complete variable domain (other parts from reference TRBV19 and TRBJ1-4): DGGITQSPKYLFRKEGQNVTLSCEQNLNHDAMYWYRQDPGQGLRLIYYSQIVNDFQKGDIAEGYSVSREKKESFPLTVTSAQKNPTAFYLCASSRRASNMDEKLFFGSGTQLSVL.

This sequence joins TRBV15 and TRBJ1-2; D possibly corresponds to TRBD1 (6 bases). Trimming pared 1 base from V and 13 bases from J, leaving 19 bases between. CDR3 length equals 14 residues. The V gene's germline CDR1 is LNHNV and CDR2 YYDKDF (reference sequence). CDR3 sequence: CATSRAPTGQLRTF. The CDR3 nucleotides read TGTGCCACCAGCAGAGCGCCCACAGGACAGCTCCGCACCTTC.

In its sample, this clone was seen once. The V gene is TRBV6-5, the J gene TRBJ1-1, with 7 bases aligning to TRBD1. The CDR3 is 13 amino acids. V dropped 8 bases and J dropped 1; count of bases not matched to a gene: 4. The germline V gene has CDR1 MNHEY and CDR2 SVGAGI. This chain's CDR3 is CASHPGGNTEAFF. The CDR3 DNA is TGTGCCAGCCACCCAGGGGGGAACACTGAAGCTTTCTTT.

The chain has TRBV3-1 (or the pseudogene TRBV3-2) and TRBJ2-1; 9 bases match TRBD2. The CDR3 has 17 residues. Trimming removed 4 bases from V and 3 bases from J; junction bases left unmatched: 10. Germline assignment: CDR1 LGHDT and CDR2 YNNKEL (reference sequence). CDR3 DNA sequence: TGTGCCAGCAGCCGAGAAGCGACTAGCGGTCTCTACAATGAGCAGTTCTTC. Its translation is CASSREATSGLYNEQFF.

The sample holds one count of this clone. This sequence joins TRBV14 and TRBJ2-5, with 11 bases fitting TRBD2. With 5 bases clipped from V and 6 bases from J, the junction kept 11 bases outside the gene matches. Germline V gene data show CDR1 as SGHDN and CDR2 as FVKESK. The CDR3 is 16 residues long. This CDR3 reads CASSNLTSGRMKTQYF. CDR3 bases: TGTGCCAGCAGCAATCTAACTAGCGGGAGAATGAAGACCCAGTACTTC.

The chain uses TRBV29-1 and TRBJ2-3; D gene ambiguous. This CDR3 is built from 11 residues. Germline loops: CDR1 SQVTM, CDR2 ANQGSEA. With 5 bases removed from V and 2 bases from J, the gap between germline ends came to 5 bases. DNA for the CDR3: TGCAGCGTTTTACACACAGATACGCAGTATTTT. Translation: CSVLHTDTQYF.

Worth noting for this clone: One junction end does not reproduce the germline sequence, and a read error may be involved. This chain's CDR3 is CASGQVGLAGNNEQFF. The CDR3 DNA follows: TGTGCCAGCGGCCAAGTCGGACTAGCGGGAAACAATGAGCAGTTCTTC. The V gene is TRBV4-2, the J gene TRBJ2-1, with 12 bases identical to TRBD2. The CDR3 totals 16 residues. The germline V gene encodes CDR1 LGHNA and CDR2 YNFKEQ.